This T cell receptor beta chain was identified in a study of PD-L1 blockade in urothelial cancer. At the level of the study: The number of prior chemotherapy regimens per patient was 0 to 3.

Noted time point: pretreatment peripheral blood. Sequenced by immunoSEQ multiplex PCR; TCRdb stores in-frame clones only, minus some. The sample includes tens of thousands of clones, 80% to 85% of them seen just once. The sample was PBMCs, taken around atezolizumab (anti-PD-L1) treatment. This receptor was obtained from a man in his 60s with urothelial cancer.

CDR3 DNA sequence: TGTGCCAGCAGTGCTAGCGGGACCGGAGTGGATACGCAGTATTTT. This translates into CASSASGTGVDTQYF. The chain couples TRBV28 to TRBJ2-3; 9 bases align to TRBD2. With V trimmed by 5 bases and J by 6 bases, 9 bases remained unmatched. Germline-derived CDR1 and CDR2 are MDHEN and SYDVKM. The CDR3 runs 15 residues.